This T cell receptor (beta chain) was retrieved from a study of blood T cell repertoires in COVID-19. About the study: COVID-19 samples, acute and convalescent, were from the United States, Italy and Spain. PBMCs, B-cell-depleted T cells, or T cells were the source of the cDNA or gDNA that made up the material.

Participant reports of clinical history set cohort assignment. The sample holds a few counts of this clone. V was pared by 5 bases and J by 6 bases, with 7 bases between. Per germline, CDR1 SGHTA and CDR2 FQGNSA. The CDR3 covers 11 residues. Clones were sequenced by immunoSEQ multiplex PCR, and TCRdb holds only the in-frame ones, with some missing. Of 150,000 to 200,000 clones in the sample, less than 85% were seen once. The rearrangement uses TRBV7-2 and TRBJ1-1, with D unresolved. The receptor comes from a woman aged 60 to 75 with acute COVID-19. Sequenced: PBMCs or T cells enriched from blood (not recorded which). CDR3 in amino acids: CASSKLSEAFF. Here the CDR3 DNA reads TGTGCCAGCAGCAAACTCTCTGAAGCTTTCTTT. Full variable domain (outside the CDR3, taken from reference TRBV7-2 and TRBJ1-1): GAGVSQSPSNKVTEKGKDVELRCDPISGHTALYWYRQSLGQGLEFLIYFQGNSAPDKSGLPSDRFSAERTGGSVSTLTIQRTQQEDSAVYLCASSKLSEAFFGQGTRLTVV.